One T cell receptor (beta chain) is described in this entry. As handled by the study authors: From reference gene primer amplification, estimates of nucleated cell counts were derived. Sequenced by immunoSEQ multiplex PCR; TCRdb stores in-frame clones only, minus some. That table furnishes V, J and clone size, whereas the DNA furnished D and trimming. The sample comprises 160,000 or so clones, approximately 79% of which are singletons, and around 19% rests with the top ten. Germline V gene lookup returns CDR1 MDHEN and CDR2 SYDVKM. After removal of 8 bases from V and 2 bases from J, the junction contained 2 bases not matched to a gene. The length of the CDR3 is 13 residues. These data belong to a study of blood T cell repertoires in COVID-19.

The V call is TRBV28, the J call TRBJ2-7, with 11 bases that match TRBD2. Sequencing was performed on peripheral blood. The receptor comes from a woman aged 80 or over with acute or convalescent COVID-19. CDR3 DNA sequence: TGTGCCAGCTTACTAGCGGGGGCCTACGAGCAGTACTTC. It specifies CASLLAGAYEQYF. The complete variable domain, with remaining parts taken from reference TRBV28 and TRBJ2-7, reads DVKVTQSSRYLVKRTGEKVFLECVQDMDHENMFWYRQDPGLGLRLIYFSYDVKMKEKGDIPEGYSVSREKKERFSLILESASTNQTSMYLCASLLAGAYEQYFGPGTRLTVT.